A selection of T cell receptor beta chains follows, all from one sample in a study of blood T cell repertoires in COVID-19. TCRdb keeps only in-frame clones here, not all; method: immunoSEQ multiplex PCR. The sample includes about 260,000 clones, around nine tenths of them seen just once. The sample comprised peripheral blood. These TCRs come from a middle-aged man who had recovered from COVID-19. Each CDR3 is given with its conserved first and last residue. Each record gives: clone size, V gene, D gene, J gene, CDR3 protein, CDR3 DNA. D genes are given only for firm matches. Clone size is not always given. Where it is, it says once, few, many or a class for expanded clones.

>NA|TRBV14|NA|TRBJ2-7
CASSPGVREYISGEQYF
TGTGCCAGCAGCCCGGGGGTGAGGGAATATATCAGCGGCGAGCAGTACTTC
>NA|TRBV11-3|NA|TRBJ1-3
CASSSGTGGNTIYF
TGTGCCAGCAGCTCCGGAACAGGGGGAAACACCATATATTTT
>NA|TRBV15|TRBD2|TRBJ2-2
CATSRDVGGRVLDTGELFF
TGTGCCACCAGCAGAGATGTCGGAGGGAGGGTTTTGGACACCGGGGAGCTGTTTTTT
>once|TRBV5-1|TRBD1|TRBJ2-7
CASSLDRGEQYF
TGCGCCAGCAGCCTTGACAGGGGCGAGCAGTACTTC
>NA|TRBV4-1|NA|TRBJ1-1
CASSQDRRTGEAFF
TGCGCCAGCAGCCAAGATCGGAGGACGGGTGAAGCTTTCTTT
>NA|TRBV19|NA|TRBJ1-6
CASSIAQGSYSPLHF
TGTGCCAGTAGTATAGCGCAGGGATCCTACTCACCCCTCCACTTT
>NA|TRBV5-1|NA|TRBJ1-1
CASSTLRGRDTEAFF
TGCGCCAGCAGCACGCTCAGGGGACGGGACACTGAAGCTTTCTTT
>once|TRBV3-1/TRBV3-2|NA|TRBJ2-3
CASSQDVGGWDTQYF
TGTGCCAGCAGCCAAGATGTTGGGGGGTGGGATACGCAGTATTTT
>NA|TRBV5-1|NA|TRBJ2-6
CASSLVGQRSGANVLTF
TGCGCCAGCAGCTTGGTCGGCCAGCGGTCTGGGGCCAACGTCCTGACTTTC
>NA|TRBV13|NA|TRBJ1-4
CASSPRGSRGNEKLFF
TGTGCCAGCAGCCCCCGAGGCTCTCGGGGTAATGAAAAACTGTTTTTT
>NA|TRBV14|TRBD1|TRBJ2-3
CASSETGAFRDRVTDTQYF
TGTGCCAGCAGCGAAACAGGAGCTTTCCGGGACAGGGTCACAGATACGCAGTATTTT
>NA|TRBV6-2/TRBV6-3|TRBD2|TRBJ2-7
CASSYPRLAGVRSSYEQYF
TGTGCCAGCAGTTACCCCCGACTAGCGGGGGTCAGGAGCTCCTACGAGCAGTACTTC
>NA|TRBV30|NA|TRBJ1-2
CAWSVGHFYGYTF
TGTGCCTGGAGTGTTGGGCATTTCTATGGCTACACCTTC
>NA|TRBV4-3|NA|TRBJ2-1
CASSQDRSPYNEQFF
TGCGCCAGCAGCCAAGACCGAAGCCCTTACAATGAGCAGTTCTTC
>NA|TRBV15|TRBD1|TRBJ1-5
CATSRDRGRGQPQHF
TGTGCCACCAGCAGAGACAGGGGGCGCGGTCAGCCCCAGCATTTT
>once|TRBV7-9|NA|TRBJ1-1
CASRSSGLNTEAFF
TGTGCCAGCAGATCGTCAGGCCTGAACACTGAAGCTTTCTTT
>NA|TRBV30|NA|TRBJ2-7
CAWRAGAGDEQYF
TGTGCCTGGCGGGCAGGTGCAGGGGACGAGCAGTACTTC
>few|TRBV11-2|NA|TRBJ1-1
CASSSRTVLNTEAFF
TGTGCCAGCAGCTCGCGGACAGTACTGAACACTGAAGCTTTCTTT
>NA|TRBV6-5|TRBD2|TRBJ2-7
CASSSSGRPLEQYF
TGTGCCAGCAGCTCTAGCGGACGTCCTCTCGAGCAGTACTTC
>NA|TRBV30|NA|TRBJ1-2
CACECPDLRYGYTF
TGTGCCTGCGAATGTCCGGACTTACGCTATGGCTACACCTTC
>few|TRBV9|NA|TRBJ2-1
CASSPGIESEQFF
TGTGCCAGCAGCCCTGGCATCGAATCCGAGCAGTTCTTC
>NA|TRBV18|TRBD1|TRBJ1-5
CASGTLSGQGYNQPQHF
TGTGCCAGCGGGACCCTTTCGGGACAGGGGTACAATCAGCCCCAGCATTTT
>NA|TRBV6-6|NA|TRBJ1-3
CASSYPTGRSGNTIYF
TGTGCCAGCAGCTACCCGACAGGCCGCTCTGGAAACACCATATATTTT
>NA|TRBV5-1|NA|TRBJ1-1
CASSWGRREAFF
TGCGCCAGCAGCTGGGGGAGGAGGGAAGCTTTCTTT
>once|TRBV27|TRBD1|TRBJ1-2
CASKAQGALRGYTF
TGTGCCAGCAAAGCACAGGGGGCGCTTAGGGGCTACACCTTC
>NA|TRBV6-2/TRBV6-3|NA|TRBJ2-1
CASSHPSGIYNEQFF
TGTGCCAGCAGTCACCCTTCAGGAATTTACAATGAGCAGTTCTTC
>NA|TRBV4-3|NA|TRBJ2-1
CASSQDPAVAEQFF
TGCGCCAGCAGCCAAGATCCCGCCGTGGCTGAGCAGTTCTTC
>NA|TRBV6-5|TRBD1|TRBJ1-2
CASSYSGQPSSNGYTF
TGTGCCAGCAGTTACTCGGGACAGCCCAGCTCTAATGGCTACACCTTC